This T cell receptor beta chain originates from a study of blood T cell repertoires in COVID-19. Turning to the study itself: Sources were T cells, B-cell-depleted T cells, or PBMCs; the material itself was cDNA or gDNA.

Across about two dozen US areas, participants ranged in age from about 18 to 90 years. In assigning cohorts, the study relied on participant-reported clinical history. Authors' data handling: For nucleated cells, counts were estimated from reference gene primer amplification. Measured with immunoSEQ multiplex PCR; TCRdb has only the in-frame clones, and not every one. V and J calls and clone size are as listed in that table; D and trimming were resolved from the DNA. The sample holds 200,000 to 250,000 clones, roughly 80% seen once. The material sequenced was PBMCs or T cells enriched from blood (not recorded which). This receptor was taken from a man aged 55-75 years who had recovered from COVID-19.

CDR3 DNA sequence: TGCGCCAGCAGCCAAGTATGGAGAAGTCAGCCCCAGCATTTT. Amino acid sequence: CASSQVWRSQPQHF. The chain joins TRBV4-3 to TRBJ1-5; D uncertain. The germline gives CDR1 LGHNA, CDR2 YSLEER. V was trimmed by 1 base and J by 6 bases, leaving 10 bases between them. The CDR3 is 14 residues long.